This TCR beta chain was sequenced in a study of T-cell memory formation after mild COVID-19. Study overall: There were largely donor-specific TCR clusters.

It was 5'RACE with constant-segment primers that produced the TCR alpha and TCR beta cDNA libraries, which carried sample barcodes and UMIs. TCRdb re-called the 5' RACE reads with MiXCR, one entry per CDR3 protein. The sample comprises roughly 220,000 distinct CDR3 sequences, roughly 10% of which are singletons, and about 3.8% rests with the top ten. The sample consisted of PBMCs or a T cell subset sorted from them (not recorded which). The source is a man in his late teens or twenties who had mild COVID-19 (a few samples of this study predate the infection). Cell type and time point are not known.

The CDR3 loop reads CSADWGEQFF. As DNA, the CDR3 is TGCAGCGCGGACTGGGGTGAGCAGTTCTTC. This rearrangement joins TRBV29-1 to TRBJ2-1; TRBD2 might be the D (5 bases). CDR3 length equals 10 residues. V lost 7 bases and J 9 bases, leaving 10 bases between the germline ends. Germline V gene lookup returns CDR1 SQVTM and CDR2 ANQGSEA.